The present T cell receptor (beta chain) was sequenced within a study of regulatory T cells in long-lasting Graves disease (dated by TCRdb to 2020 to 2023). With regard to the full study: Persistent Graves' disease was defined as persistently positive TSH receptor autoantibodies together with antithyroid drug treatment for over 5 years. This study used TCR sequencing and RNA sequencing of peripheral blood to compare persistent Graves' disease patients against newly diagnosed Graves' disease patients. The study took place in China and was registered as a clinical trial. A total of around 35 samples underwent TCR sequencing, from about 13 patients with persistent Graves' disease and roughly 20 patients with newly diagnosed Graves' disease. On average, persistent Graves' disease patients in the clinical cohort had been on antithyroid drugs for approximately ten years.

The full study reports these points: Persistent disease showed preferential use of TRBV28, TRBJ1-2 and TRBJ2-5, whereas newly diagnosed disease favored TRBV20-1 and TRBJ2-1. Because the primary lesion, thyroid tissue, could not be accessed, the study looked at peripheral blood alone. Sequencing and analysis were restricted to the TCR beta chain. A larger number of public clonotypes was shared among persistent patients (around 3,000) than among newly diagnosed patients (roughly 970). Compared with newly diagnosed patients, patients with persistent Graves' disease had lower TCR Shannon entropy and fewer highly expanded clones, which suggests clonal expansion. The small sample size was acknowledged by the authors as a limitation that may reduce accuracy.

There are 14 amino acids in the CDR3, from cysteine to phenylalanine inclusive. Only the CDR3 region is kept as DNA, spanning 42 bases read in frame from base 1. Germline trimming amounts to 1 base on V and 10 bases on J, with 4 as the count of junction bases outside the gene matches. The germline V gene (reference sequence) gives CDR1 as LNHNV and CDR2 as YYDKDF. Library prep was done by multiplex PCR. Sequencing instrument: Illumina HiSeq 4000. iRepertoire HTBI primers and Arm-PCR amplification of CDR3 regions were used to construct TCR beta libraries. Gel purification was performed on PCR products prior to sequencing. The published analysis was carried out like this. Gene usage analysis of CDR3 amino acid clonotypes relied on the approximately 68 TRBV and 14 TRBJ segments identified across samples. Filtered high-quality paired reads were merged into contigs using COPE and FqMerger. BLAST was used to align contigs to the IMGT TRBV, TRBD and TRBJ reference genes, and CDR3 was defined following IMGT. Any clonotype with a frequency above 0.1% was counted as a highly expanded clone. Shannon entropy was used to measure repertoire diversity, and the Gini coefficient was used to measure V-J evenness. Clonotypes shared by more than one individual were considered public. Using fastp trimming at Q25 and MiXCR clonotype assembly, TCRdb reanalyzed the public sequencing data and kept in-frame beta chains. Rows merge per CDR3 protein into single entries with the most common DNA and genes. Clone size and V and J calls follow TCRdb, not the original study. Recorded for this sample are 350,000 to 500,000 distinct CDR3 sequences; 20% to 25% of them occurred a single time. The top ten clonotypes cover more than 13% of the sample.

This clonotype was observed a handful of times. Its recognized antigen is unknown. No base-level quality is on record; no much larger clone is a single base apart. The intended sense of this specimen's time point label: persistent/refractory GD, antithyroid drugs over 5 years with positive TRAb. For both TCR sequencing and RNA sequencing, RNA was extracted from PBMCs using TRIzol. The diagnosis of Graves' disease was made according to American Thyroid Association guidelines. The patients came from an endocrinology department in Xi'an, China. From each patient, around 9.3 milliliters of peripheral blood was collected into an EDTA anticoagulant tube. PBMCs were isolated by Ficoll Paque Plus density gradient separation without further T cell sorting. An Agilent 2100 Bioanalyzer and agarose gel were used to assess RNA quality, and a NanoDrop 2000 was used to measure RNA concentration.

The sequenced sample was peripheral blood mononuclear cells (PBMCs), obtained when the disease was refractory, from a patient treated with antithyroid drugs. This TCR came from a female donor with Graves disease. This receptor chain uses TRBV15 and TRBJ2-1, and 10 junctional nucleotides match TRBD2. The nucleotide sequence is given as TGTGCCACCAGCAGAGCTCCAGCGGGAGGGGAGCAGTTCTTC. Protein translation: CATSRAPAGGEQFF.